The entry that follows covers one TCR beta chain sequence. The ends were cut back, 4 bases at V and 1 base at J, with 10 bases in the middle. Per the germline V gene, CDR1 is SEHNR and CDR2 is FQNEAQ (reference sequence). CDR3 length: 14 amino acids. The data belong to a study of shared clonotypes between healthy human individuals. Clones were sequenced by immunoSEQ multiplex PCR, and TCRdb holds only the in-frame ones, with some missing. This table holds 2 million to 2.5 million clones, 90% to 96% found once. This sequence joins TRBV7-9 and TRBJ1-1; unclear D gene. This clonotype originated in a man younger than 30 in good health. Specimen: naive CD4+ T cells sorted from blood. The sample's subset: CD45RA+ positively selected. CDR3 sequence: CASSSGLQNTEAFF. CDR3 DNA: TGTGCCAGCAGCTCCGGACTCCAGAACACTGAAGCTTTCTTT. Variable domain in full (rest from reference TRBV7-9 and TRBJ1-1): DTGVSQNPRHKITKRGQNVTFRCDPISEHNRLYWYRQTLGQGPEFLTYFQNEAQLEKSRLLSDRFSAERPKGSFSTLEIQRTEQGDSAMYLCASSSGLQNTEAFFGQGTRLTVV.